This T cell receptor (beta chain) was documented in a study of blood T cell repertoires in COVID-19 (dated by TCRdb to 2020 to 2021). Regarding the complete study: Samples covering the acute and convalescent phases of COVID-19 were provided by collaborators in the United States, Italy and Spain. A de-identified subject ID, COVID-19 status, age in years and sex were almost always included in the sample metadata. The repertoires were released in a freely available public database meant as a resource for research on the immune response to SARS-CoV-2. Samples were obtained from the ongoing ImmuneRACE study (first 160 participants) and from over 1,000 subjects provided by 6 global collaborators. Where HLA class I and class II types were available, the types were taken from metadata supplied by the sample provider, not from assay-based typing. The dataset comprised deeply sampled blood TCRbeta repertoires from subjects exposed to, actively infected with, or recovered from COVID-19. The material from the prospective study consisted of cDNA or gDNA derived from T cells, B-cell-depleted T cells, or PBMCs.

TCRbeta CDR3 regions were amplified from genomic DNA by means of the immunoSEQ Assay, a bias-controlled multiplex PCR. The authors processed their data as follows. The number of nucleated cells in each sample was estimated by amplification of reference gene primers within the assay. To quantify the absolute abundance of each unique TCRbeta CDR3 rearrangement, sequence reads were collapsed and filtered. For each sample, productive Simpson clonality was calculated as the square root of Simpson's diversity index across productive rearrangements. TCRdb's version of the immuneACCESS table is confined to in-frame rearrangements and falls short of the full clone set. An unresolved V gene accounts for under half of the shortfall where checked; the remainder is of unknown origin. The V and J calls and clone size were taken over from that table, and D and trimming were inferred from the DNA. In this sample the table shows 90,000 to 120,000 clones, 70% to 85% of which occur a single time. The leading ten clones occupy less than 2% of the sample.

The collaborating institutions used their own protocols to collect whole blood in K2EDTA tubes. For TCRbeta analysis, collaborators shipped samples as frozen whole blood, isolated PBMCs, or DNA extracted from either of those sample types. About this clone itself: Its recognized antigen is unknown. No base qualities exist here, and no much larger clone lies one base off it.

Reading from cysteine to phenylalanine, the CDR3 counts 16 amino acids. Just the 48-base CDR3 DNA is kept, in frame starting at base 1. The junction shows trimming of 4 bases on V and 5 bases on J, and the gene matches do not reach 13 bases of it. CDR1 and CDR2 are drawn from the germline V gene: MDHEN, SYDVKM. General study outcomes and caveats: Clinical and demographic metadata were provided uncurated, with the amount varying by source and participant.

In this chain, TRBV28 is recombined with TRBJ1-2, and TRBD1 matches 7 of the central bases. The sequenced sample consisted of peripheral blood. The TCR comes from a woman in her 40s with acute or convalescent COVID-19. The CDR3 region reads CASSSQGIPSGYGYTF. The nucleotide sequence reads as follows: TGTGCCAGCAGTTCACAGGGGATTCCCTCGGGTTATGGCTACACCTTC.